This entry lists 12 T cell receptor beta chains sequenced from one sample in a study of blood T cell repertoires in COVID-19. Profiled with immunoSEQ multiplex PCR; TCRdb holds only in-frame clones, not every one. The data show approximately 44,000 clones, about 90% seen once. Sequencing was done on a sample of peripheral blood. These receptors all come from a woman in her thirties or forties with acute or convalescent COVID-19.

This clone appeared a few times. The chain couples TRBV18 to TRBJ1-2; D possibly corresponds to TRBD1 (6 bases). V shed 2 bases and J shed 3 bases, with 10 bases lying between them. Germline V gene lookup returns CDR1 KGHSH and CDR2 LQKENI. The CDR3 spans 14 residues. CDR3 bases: TGTGCCAGCTCACCAGGGGGCAAGGACTATGGCTACACCTTC. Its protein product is CASSPGGKDYGYTF.

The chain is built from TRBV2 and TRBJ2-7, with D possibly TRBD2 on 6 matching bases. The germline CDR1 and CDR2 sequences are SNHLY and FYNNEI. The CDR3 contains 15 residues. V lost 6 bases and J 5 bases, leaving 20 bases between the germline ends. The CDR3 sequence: CASRVSGLPQDEQYF. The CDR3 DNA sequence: TGTGCCAGCAGGGTTAGCGGCCTCCCCCAAGACGAGCAGTACTTC.

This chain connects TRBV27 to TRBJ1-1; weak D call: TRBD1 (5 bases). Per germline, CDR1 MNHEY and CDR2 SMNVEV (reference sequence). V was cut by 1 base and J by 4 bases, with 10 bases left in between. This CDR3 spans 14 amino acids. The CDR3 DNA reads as TGTGCCAGCAGTTTATTGGGGGGGACCACTGAAGCTTTCTTT. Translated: CASSLLGGTTEAFF.

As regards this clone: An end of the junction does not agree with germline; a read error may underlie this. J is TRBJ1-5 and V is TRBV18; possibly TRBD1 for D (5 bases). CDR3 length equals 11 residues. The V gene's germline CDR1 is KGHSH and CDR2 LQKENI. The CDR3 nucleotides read TGTGCCAGCTCACCAGGGGACGGGGGGAATTTT. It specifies CASSPGDGGNF.

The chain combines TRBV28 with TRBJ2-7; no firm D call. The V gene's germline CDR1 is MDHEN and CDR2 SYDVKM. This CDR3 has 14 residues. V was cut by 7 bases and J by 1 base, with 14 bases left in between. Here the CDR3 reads CASTARAPSYEQYF. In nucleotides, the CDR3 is TGTGCCAGCACCGCCCGAGCCCCATCCTACGAGCAGTACTTC.

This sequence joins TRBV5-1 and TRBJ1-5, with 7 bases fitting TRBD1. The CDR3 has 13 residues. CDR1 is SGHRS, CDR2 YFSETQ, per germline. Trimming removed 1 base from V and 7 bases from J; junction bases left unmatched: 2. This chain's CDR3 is CASSLTGDQPQHF. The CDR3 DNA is TGCGCCAGCAGCTTGACAGGGGACCAGCCCCAGCATTTT.

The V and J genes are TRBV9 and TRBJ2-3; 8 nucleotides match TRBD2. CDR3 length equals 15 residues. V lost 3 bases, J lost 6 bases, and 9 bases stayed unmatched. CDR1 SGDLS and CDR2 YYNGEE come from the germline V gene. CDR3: CASSAGGGTGDTQYF. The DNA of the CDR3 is TGTGCCAGCAGCGCGGGAGGGGGGACCGGGGATACGCAGTATTTT.

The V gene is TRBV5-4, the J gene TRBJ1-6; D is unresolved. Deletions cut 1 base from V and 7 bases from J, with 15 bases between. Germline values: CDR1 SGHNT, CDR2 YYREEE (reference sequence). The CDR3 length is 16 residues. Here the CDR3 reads CASSLNEGRRNSPLHF. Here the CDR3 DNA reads TGTGCCAGCAGCTTGAACGAGGGCAGGCGAAATTCACCCCTCCACTTT.

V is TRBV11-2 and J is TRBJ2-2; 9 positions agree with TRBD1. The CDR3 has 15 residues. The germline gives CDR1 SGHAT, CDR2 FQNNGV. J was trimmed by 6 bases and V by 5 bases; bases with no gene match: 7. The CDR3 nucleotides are TGTGCCAGCAGCCGGGACAGGGCTTATCCCGGGGAGCTGTTTTTT. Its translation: CASSRDRAYPGELFF.

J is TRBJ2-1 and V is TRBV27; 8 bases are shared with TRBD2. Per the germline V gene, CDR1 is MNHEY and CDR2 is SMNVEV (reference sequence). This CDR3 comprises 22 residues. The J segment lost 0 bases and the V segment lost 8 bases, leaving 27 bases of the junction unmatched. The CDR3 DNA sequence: TGTGCCAGCTTTACCAACTCCGGACTAGCTTACTTACACACAAGCTCCTACAATGAGCAGTTCTTC. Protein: CASFTNSGLAYLHTSSYNEQFF.

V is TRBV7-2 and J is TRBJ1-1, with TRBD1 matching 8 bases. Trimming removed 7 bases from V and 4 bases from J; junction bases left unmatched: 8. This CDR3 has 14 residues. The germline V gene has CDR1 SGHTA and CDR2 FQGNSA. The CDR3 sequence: CASNRQGWATEAFF. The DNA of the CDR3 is TGTGCCAGCAACCGACAGGGGTGGGCCACTGAAGCTTTCTTT.

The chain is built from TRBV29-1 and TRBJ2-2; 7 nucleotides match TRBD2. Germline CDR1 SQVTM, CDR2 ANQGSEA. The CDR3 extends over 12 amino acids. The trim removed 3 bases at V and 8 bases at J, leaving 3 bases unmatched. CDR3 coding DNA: TGCAGCGTTGACGGCGGGAGAGGGGAGCTGTTTTTT. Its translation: CSVDGGRGELFF.